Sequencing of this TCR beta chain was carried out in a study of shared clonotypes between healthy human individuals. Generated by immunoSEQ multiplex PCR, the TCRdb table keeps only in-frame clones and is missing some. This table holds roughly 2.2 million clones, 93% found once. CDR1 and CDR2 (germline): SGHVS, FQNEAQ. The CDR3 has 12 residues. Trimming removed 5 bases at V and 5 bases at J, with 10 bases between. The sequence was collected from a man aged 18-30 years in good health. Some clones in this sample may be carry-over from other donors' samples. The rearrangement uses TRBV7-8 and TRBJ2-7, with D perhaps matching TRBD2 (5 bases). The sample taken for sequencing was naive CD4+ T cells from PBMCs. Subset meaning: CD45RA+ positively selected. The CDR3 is CASSPQTNEQYF. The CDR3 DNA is TGTGCCAGCAGCCCTCAGACTAACGAGCAGTACTTC.